A single sample gave rise to the 17 T cell receptor beta chains below, sequenced in a study of T cell repertoires in cytomegalovirus infection (dated by TCRdb to between 2018 and 2021). Antigens of these TCRs are unknown. Read against the paper, the sample's treatment or condition label means: in vitro stimulation with specific CMV peptide epitopes to enrich CMV-specific T cells. Sequencing took place on an Illumina HiSeq 1500. TCRdb cleaned the public reads at Q25 with fastp, built clones with MiXCR and kept in-frame beta chains. Rows are combined by CDR3 protein, so each entry shows the most common genes and DNA. The sample profile shows 650,000 to 900,000 distinct CDR3 sequences; almost 30% of them were found once. Around 13% of the sample is in the top ten clones. This specimen was cultured CD8+ T cells from PBMCs, taken from culture after CMV antigen stimulation. These receptors were taken from a human donor in good health (CMV status not recorded). Some clones in this sample may be carry-over from other donors' samples.

A few counts support this clonotype. The V and J genes are TRBV7-8 and TRBJ2-3; no definite D call. CDR1 and CDR2 from the germline V gene are SGHVS and FQNEAQ. This CDR3 contains 16 residues. Trimming cost V 5 bases and J 0 bases, with 15 bases left between them. This chain's CDR3 is CASSPLAIPSTDTQYF. Written as DNA, the CDR3 is TGTGCCAGCAGCCCCTTGGCCATCCCTAGCACAGATACGCAGTATTTT.

V and J are TRBV12-3 or TRBV12-4 and TRBJ1-4, with no clear D. The CDR3 consists of 13 residues. V lost 1 base and J 7 bases, leaving 7 bases between the germline ends. Written as DNA, the CDR3 is TGTGCCAGCAGTTTAGGGTTAACTGAAAAACTGTTTTTT. This translates into CASSLGLTEKLFF.

The V call is TRBV27, the J call TRBJ1-1; 11 nucleotides match TRBD1. The V segment lost 7 bases and the J segment 4 bases; nucleotides outside the gene matches: 5. This CDR3 is 14 amino acids long. The germline V gene has CDR1 MNHEY and CDR2 SMNVEV (reference sequence). Here the CDR3 DNA reads TGTGCCAGCATCGGACAGGGGGCCACCACTGAAGCTTTCTTT. Residues: CASIGQGATTEAFF.

The V gene is TRBV7-6, the J gene TRBJ2-1; 8 positions agree with TRBD2. From germline, CDR1 is SGHVS and CDR2 FNYEAQ. J was trimmed by 0 bases and V by 5 bases; bases with no gene match: 6. CDR3 length: 16 residues. The CDR3 protein is CASSPGAGDSYNEQFF. CDR3 DNA: TGTGCCAGCAGCCCCGGAGCGGGGGACTCCTACAATGAGCAGTTCTTC.

This sequence joins TRBV5-5 and TRBJ2-7; D perhaps matches TRBD2 (5 bases). Germline-derived CDR1 and CDR2 are SGHKS and YYEKEE (reference sequence). The V gene lost 1 base and the J gene lost 5 bases, with 7 bases spanning the gap. This CDR3 comprises 12 residues. CDR3 DNA sequence: TGTGCCAGCAGCTTGCGGGATAACGAGCAGTACTTC. Its translation: CASSLRDNEQYF.

The chain employs TRBV12-3 or TRBV12-4 and TRBJ2-3; perhaps TRBD2 as D (6 bases). This CDR3 comprises 13 residues. V was clipped by 6 bases and J by 6 bases, with 13 bases between them. The CDR3 DNA reads TGTGCCAGCAGGGGGGGTGGGGGGGATACGCAGTATTTT. Protein sequence: CASRGGGGDTQYF.

CDR3 nucleotides: TGTGCCAGCAGTTCGGTCCCTCGTTTAGCGCAGTACTTC. Translating it yields CASSSVPRLAQYF. This chain connects TRBV12-3 or TRBV12-4 to TRBJ2-4; D is perhaps TRBD2 (5 bases). Trimming pared 4 bases from V and 13 bases from J, leaving 17 bases between. The CDR3 loop spans 13 amino acids.

This clonotype was recorded a few times. This chain joins TRBV19 and TRBJ1-5; TRBD1 might be the D (5 bases). V was clipped by 6 bases and J by 7 bases, with 19 bases between them. CDR1 LNHDA and CDR2 SQIVND come from the germline V gene (reference sequence). CDR3 length: 15 amino acids. The CDR3 here is CASSSGIRGEQPQHF. In nucleotides, the CDR3 is TGTGCCAGTAGCTCCGGGATTCGAGGGGAGCAGCCCCAGCATTTT.

This clonotype was detected a few times. The rearrangement links TRBV6-2 or TRBV6-3 to TRBJ1-1; D gene ambiguous. The CDR3 runs to 13 residues. Germline CDR1 and CDR2: MNHEY and SVGEGT. Between the trimmed V and J ends, which lost 7 bases and 5 bases, there was a span of 14 bases. The CDR3 bases are TGTGCCAGCACTACGGCGGTTGGGACTGAAGCTTTCTTT. Protein: CASTTAVGTEAFF.

This clonotype was counted between two and nine times. The chain combines TRBV19 with TRBJ1-1, with D unclear. This CDR3 region has 12 residues. CDR1 is LNHDA, CDR2 SQIVND, per germline (reference sequence). Deletions cut 3 bases from V and 3 bases from J, with 5 bases between. CDR3 in DNA: TGTGCCAGTAGTATCTCGGACACTGAAGCTTTCTTT. Translation gives CASSISDTEAFF.

Here the CDR3 reads CASTRGGRTEAFF. The CDR3 coding sequence is TGTGCCAGCACCCGGGGGGGCCGGACTGAAGCTTTCTTT. V and J are TRBV6-6 and TRBJ1-1; a weak D match, TRBD1 (6 bases). CDR3 length equals 13 residues. The V gene lost 7 bases and the J gene lost 5 bases, with 14 bases spanning the gap. Germline values: CDR1 MNHNY, CDR2 SVGAGI (reference sequence).

For the CDR3, the DNA is TGTGCCAGCAGCCAAGAAGGGACACCGAACACCGGGGAGCTGTTTTTT. Protein product: CASSQEGTPNTGELFF. The chain has TRBV4-2 and TRBJ2-2, with D possibly matching TRBD1 (6 bases). Germline V lookup: CDR1 LGHNA, CDR2 YNFKEQ. The CDR3 is made up of 16 amino acids. V was trimmed by 0 bases and J by 0 bases, leaving 8 bases between them.

This clonotype showed up many times. The chain uses TRBV28 and TRBJ2-5, with TRBD2 matching over 7 bases. With V trimmed by 5 bases and J by 3 bases, 6 bases remained unmatched. The CDR3 is made up of 14 amino acids. The V gene's germline CDR1 is MDHEN and CDR2 SYDVKM. CDR3 DNA: TGTGCCAGCAGTCCACCGGGACTAAAAGAGACCCAGTACTTC. Protein sequence: CASSPPGLKETQYF.

Many counts were recorded for this clonotype. The J gene is TRBJ1-2, the V gene TRBV6-1; no clear D gene. Germline CDR1 MNHNS, CDR2 SASEGT. The length of the CDR3 is 13 residues. V lost 7 bases, J lost 4 bases, and 13 bases lay in between. The CDR3: CASTGEGTYGYTF. The CDR3 nucleotides are TGTGCCAGCACCGGTGAGGGAACCTATGGCTACACCTTC.

This clonotype occurred many times. V is TRBV6-1 and J is TRBJ2-7; D unclear. The V gene lost 0 bases and the J gene lost 2 bases, with 11 bases spanning the gap. The germline V gene encodes CDR1 MNHNS and CDR2 SASEGT. The CDR3 extends over 15 amino acids. The CDR3 region is CASSEADMPAYEQYV. The CDR3 nucleotides are TGTGCCAGCAGTGAAGCGGATATGCCCGCCTACGAGCAGTACGTC.

This clonotype was detected ten times or more. The chain has TRBV7-6 and TRBJ1-5; D perhaps matches TRBD1 (6 bases). V was pared by 5 bases and J by 2 bases, with 13 bases between. This CDR3 is 15 amino acids long. CDR1 and CDR2 (germline): SGHVS, FNYEAQ. DNA of the CDR3: TGTGCCAGCAGCAGACAGGCTCTTGGCAATCAGCCCCAGCATTTT. As protein: CASSRQALGNQPQHF.

The chain combines TRBV3-1 with TRBJ1-1; the D gene is possibly TRBD1 (6 bases). The CDR3 totals 16 residues. From germline, CDR1 is LGHDT and CDR2 YNNKEL (reference sequence). V was shortened by 1 base and J by 4 bases, with 16 bases between the two germline ends. The CDR3 nucleotides read TGTGCCAGCAGCCAAGGAATGCCAGGGGTGATCACTGAAGCTTTCTTT. Translating gives CASSQGMPGVITEAFF.